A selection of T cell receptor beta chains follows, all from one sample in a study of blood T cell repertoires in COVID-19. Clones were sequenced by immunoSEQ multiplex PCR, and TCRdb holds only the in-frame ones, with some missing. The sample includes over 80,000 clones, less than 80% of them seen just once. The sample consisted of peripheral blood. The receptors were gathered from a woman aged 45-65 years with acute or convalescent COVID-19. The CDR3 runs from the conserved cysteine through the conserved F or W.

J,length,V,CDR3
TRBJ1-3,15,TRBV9,CASDRGPLSGNTIYF
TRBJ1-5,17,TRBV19,CASRVRQGDYRVQPQHF
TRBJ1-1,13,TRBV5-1,CASSFIGDTEAFF
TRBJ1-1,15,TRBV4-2,CASSQDQGPTREAFF
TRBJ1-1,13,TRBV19,CASSITENTEAFF
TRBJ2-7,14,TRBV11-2,CASRPRGSGAEQYF
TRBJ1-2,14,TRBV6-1,CASSEREGRYGYTF
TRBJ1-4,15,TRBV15,CATKDRGSIGEKLFF
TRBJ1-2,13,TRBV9,CASSPSGQNGYTF
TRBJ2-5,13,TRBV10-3,CAISDMGRETQYF
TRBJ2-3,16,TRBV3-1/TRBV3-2,CASSLLSGGASNTQYF
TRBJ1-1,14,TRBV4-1,CASSQGPAGVGAFF
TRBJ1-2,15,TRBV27,CASSKGGGVYYGYTF
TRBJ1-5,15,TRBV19,CASSLRQGVHKPQHF
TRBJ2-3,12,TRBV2,CASSPGPYTQYF